This T cell receptor beta chain was captured in a study of T-cell reconstitution after alpha-beta-depleted transplantation in children. There are 15 residues in the CDR3. V trimming: 1 base; J trimming: 7 bases; junction bases outside the gene matches: 5. This clonotype was counted at least ten times. A TCRbeta library incorporating unique molecular identifiers was prepared. Each CDR3 protein is one row after TCRdb ran MiXCR on the PCR reads. The table lists more than 150,000 distinct CDR3 sequences, approximately 7% of them singletons, with 3% in the top ten. Sequenced material: PBMCs from the stem cell graft donor, taken from the stem cell graft. The gene calls are TRBV12-3 or TRBV12-4 and TRBJ1-2, with 11 bases identical to TRBD1. The sequence was obtained from a human donor who donated a stem cell graft to a child with Wiskott-Aldrich syndrome. The CDR3 loop reads CASSLGGQGASGYTF. DNA of the CDR3: TGTGCCAGCAGTTTAGGAGGACAGGGGGCCAGTGGCTACACCTTC.